This T cell receptor beta chain appears in the sequencing data of a study of blood T cell repertoires in COVID-19 (dated by TCRdb to the early 2020s). Study-wide context: Collaborator samples came from the United States, Italy and Spain and covered acute and convalescent phases of COVID-19. The samples were drawn from the first 160 participants of the ongoing ImmuneRACE study and from over a thousand subjects provided by 6 global collaborators. Nearly every sample came with metadata listing a de-identified subject ID, COVID-19 status, age in years and sex. The dataset comprised deeply sampled blood TCRbeta repertoires from subjects exposed to, actively infected with, or recovered from COVID-19. The repertoires were made available in a free public database intended to serve as a resource for research on the immune response to SARS-CoV-2. Where available, HLA class I and class II types were obtained from metadata supplied by the sample provider rather than from assay-based typing. The material from the prospective study consisted of cDNA or gDNA derived from T cells, B-cell-depleted T cells, or PBMCs.

TCRbeta CDR3 regions were amplified from genomic DNA using the immunoSEQ Assay, a bias-controlled multiplex PCR. The published analysis was carried out like this. The number of nucleated cells in each sample was estimated by amplification of reference gene primers within the assay. To quantify the absolute abundance of each unique TCRbeta CDR3 rearrangement, sequence reads were collapsed and filtered. For each sample, productive Simpson clonality was calculated by taking the square root of Simpson's diversity index across productive rearrangements. In TCRdb, the immuneACCESS table is reduced to in-frame sequences with V and J assigned. These tables do not hold every clone; where another copy was compared, an unresolved V gene accounts for under half, and the others remain unexplained. The DNA was the basis for D and trimming; V, J and clone size are from that table. This sample holds about 170,000 clones; more than 75% were observed only once. The ten largest clones take up less than 3.5% of the sample.

Broader findings and caveats from the paper: How much clinical and demographic metadata was included differed by source and by participant, and the metadata was provided uncurated.

Each collaborating institution followed its own protocols to collect whole blood in K2EDTA tubes. For TCRbeta analysis, collaborators shipped samples in one of three forms: frozen whole blood, isolated PBMCs, or DNA extracted from either of those sample types. From the cysteine through the phenylalanine, the CDR3 covers 15 amino acids. Just the 45-base CDR3 DNA is kept, in frame starting at base 1. For CDR1 and CDR2, the germline V gene lists SNHLY and FYNNEI. V is clipped by 2 bases and J by 4 bases, and the sequence between their germline boundaries is 12 bases long. A remark on this clone: Its antigen is currently not known. Base-call qualities are not available, and no considerably larger clone is one nucleotide away. The same CDR3 can be traced to other DNA sequences in this sample.

This TCR was recovered from a man in his 70s with acute or convalescent COVID-19. Sequences were obtained from peripheral blood. The chain was built from TRBV2 and TRBJ1-5; TRBD1 is a weak D gene call, 6 bases matching. The nucleotide sequence is TGTGCCAGCAGTGAACTCAGGGGTGGGAATCAGCCCCAGCATTTT. The resulting protein is CASSELRGGNQPQHF. The variable domain in full, with residues beyond the CDR3 obtained from the reference TRBV2 and TRBJ1-5 genes, is EPEVTQTPSHQVTQMGQEVILRCVPISNHLYFYWYRQILGQKVEFLVSFYNNEISEKSEIFDDQFSVERPDGSNFTLKIRSTKLEDSAMYFCASSELRGGNQPQHFGDGTRLSIL.